These 22 T cell receptor beta chains were sequenced from one sample in a study of blood T cell repertoires in COVID-19. Libraries were prepared by immunoSEQ multiplex PCR; TCRdb keeps only in-frame clonotypes and omits some of them. The sample yields 400,000 or so clones, 88% seen once. Sequencing was carried out using PBMCs or T cells enriched from blood (not recorded which). The source of these receptors is a middle-aged woman with acute COVID-19.

The chain employs TRBV12-5 and TRBJ1-5; TRBD1 might be the D (5 bases). Trimming cost V 2 bases and J 8 bases, with 13 bases left between them. Germline CDR1 LGHNT, CDR2 FRNRAP. The CDR3 consists of 14 residues. The CDR3 sequence is CASGLYAGSKPQHF. The CDR3 DNA is TGTGCTAGTGGTTTGTATGCAGGGTCGAAGCCCCAGCATTTT.

Only one count was recorded for this clone. CDR3 sequence reads: CASSLGGGQGSHEQYF. CDR3 sequence (DNA): TGCGCCAGCAGCTTGGGGGGCGGACAGGGGTCCCACGAGCAGTACTTC. The rearrangement joins TRBV5-1 to TRBJ2-7; the match to TRBD1 covers 9 bases. The CDR3 sequence is 16 residues long. The germline V gene encodes CDR1 SGHRS and CDR2 YFSETQ. J lost 5 bases, V lost 0 bases, and 9 bases had no gene match.

The chain combines TRBV13 with TRBJ1-4; D may be TRBD1 (6 bases). The CDR3 is 14 residues long. The V end was cut by 3 bases, the J end by 5 bases, with 10 bases between. The germline V gene has CDR1 PRHDT and CDR2 FYEKMQ (reference sequence). CDR3 DNA sequence: TGTGCCAGCAGCTTGGGGGCTCAAAATGAAAAACTGTTTTTT. This sequence encodes CASSLGAQNEKLFF.

J is TRBJ1-5 and V is TRBV5-1; D ambiguous. The CDR3 extends over 13 amino acids. CDR1 is SGHRS and CDR2 is YFSETQ in the germline V gene. V was cut by 5 bases and J by 0 bases, with 6 bases left in between. CDR3 residues: CASRQSSNQPQHF. CDR3 DNA sequence: TGCGCCAGCAGACAGTCTAGCAATCAGCCCCAGCATTTT. The full variable domain, rest sourced from reference TRBV5-1 and TRBJ1-5, is KAGVTQTPRYLIKTRGQQVTLSCSPISGHRSVSWYQQTPGQGLQFLFEYFSETQRNKGNFPGRFSGRQFSNSRSEMNVSTLELGDSALYLCASRQSSNQPQHFGDGTRLSIL.

The CDR3 DNA reads as TGTGCCAGCAGTGGATGGGGAGGTGGTGGCTACACCTTC. This sequence encodes CASSGWGGGGYTF. The V gene is TRBV7-9, the J gene TRBJ1-2; unclear D gene. CDR1 is SEHNR and CDR2 is FQNEAQ in the germline V gene (reference sequence). The CDR3 covers 13 residues. V was trimmed by 6 bases and J by 7 bases, leaving 15 bases between them.

The chain employs TRBV6-5 and TRBJ2-6, with 8 positions matching TRBD2. The CDR3 runs 15 residues. CDR1 MNHEY and CDR2 SVGAGI come from the germline V gene. V dropped 0 bases and J dropped 12; count of bases not matched to a gene: 7. Here the CDR3 reads CASSYSGGAIPVLTF. The CDR3 DNA sequence: TGTGCCAGCAGTTACTCCGGGGGGGCAATACCCGTCCTGACTTTC.

This sequence joins TRBV9 and TRBJ2-5, with TRBD2 matching over 7 bases. In germline, CDR1 is SGDLS, CDR2 YYNGEE. The CDR3 totals 14 residues. J gave up 1 base and V 2 bases, and 2 bases lay outside the gene matches. In DNA, the CDR3 is TGTGCCAGCAGCGTCGGGACTATCCAAGAGACCCAGTACTTC. As protein: CASSVGTIQETQYF.

This clone has only one observation. This chain links TRBV5-8 with TRBJ2-3; 14 bases agree with TRBD2. This CDR3 is built from 17 residues. CDR1 SGHTS and CDR2 YDEGEE come from the germline V gene. V was clipped by 2 bases and J by 4 bases; unmatched bases: 6. CDR3 amino acids: CASSFGTSGGRADTQYF. The CDR3 DNA follows: TGTGCCAGCAGCTTCGGGACTAGCGGGGGTAGGGCAGATACGCAGTATTTT.

This chain links TRBV27 with TRBJ1-2; 7 bases line up with TRBD1. V was pared by 6 bases and J by 4 bases, with 11 bases of the junction left unmatched. Germline loops: CDR1 MNHEY, CDR2 SMNVEV (reference sequence). This CDR3 has 15 amino acids. CDR3 coding DNA: TGTGCCAGCAGAGAGAACAGGGGAGGCGGCTATGGCTACACCTTC. Translating gives CASRENRGGGYGYTF.

The chain uses TRBV6-5 and TRBJ1-2, with 9 bases lining up with TRBD1. V dropped 5 bases and J dropped 8; count of bases not matched to a gene: 6. Germline V gene sequence: CDR1 MNHEY, CDR2 SVGAGI. The length of the CDR3 is 13 residues. The CDR3 protein is CASSQTGGGGYTF. CDR3 DNA: TGTGCCAGCAGTCAGACAGGGGGTGGAGGCTACACCTTC.

This chain joins TRBV30 and TRBJ1-5; D is uncertain. The CDR3 is made up of 13 amino acids. V lost 2 bases to trimming and J lost 7 bases, with 12 bases between them. The germline gives CDR1 GTSNPN, CDR2 SVGIG (reference sequence). The CDR3 loop is CAWSLHSGQPQHF. The CDR3 DNA reads TGTGCCTGGAGTTTACACTCAGGACAGCCCCAGCATTTT.

The chain has TRBV6-5 and TRBJ1-2, with a possible D match to TRBD1 (5 bases). The germline CDR1 and CDR2 sequences are MNHEY and SVGAGI. This CDR3 has 12 residues. V dropped 6 bases and J dropped 3 bases, with 8 bases sitting between them. The CDR3 loop reads CASRWGDYGYTF. The CDR3 DNA reads TGTGCCAGCAGATGGGGGGACTATGGCTACACCTTC.

The V and J genes are TRBV27 and TRBJ2-7; 7 bases are shared with TRBD1. Unmatched junction bases numbered 16, after V lost 6 bases and J lost 2 bases. CDR1 and CDR2 (germline): MNHEY, SMNVEV (reference sequence). This CDR3 has 17 amino acids. The CDR3 DNA is TGTGCCAGCAGACCACCACACGGGACAGAGTACCCCTACGAGCAGTACTTC. This codes for CASRPPHGTEYPYEQYF.

In DNA, the CDR3 is TGTGCCAGCAGCTCCCAGGGGGCGGTCTATGGCTACACCTTC. This codes for CASSSQGAVYGYTF. The chain recombines TRBV7-2 with TRBJ1-2; TRBD1 agrees at 8 bases. In germline, CDR1 is SGHTA, CDR2 FQGNSA. The V gene end was trimmed by 4 bases and the J gene end by 4 bases; junction bases not matched to a gene: 5. The CDR3 has 14 residues.

The chain links TRBV20-1 to TRBJ2-7, with a weak D call TRBD1 (6 bases). Trimming stripped 6 bases from V and 6 bases from J, with 12 bases between. Germline CDR1 reads DFQATT; CDR2 reads SNEGSKA (reference sequence). This CDR3 comprises 11 residues. The CDR3 sequence is CSALTTGEQYF. DNA for the CDR3: TGCAGTGCGCTTACGACAGGCGAGCAGTACTTC.

This rearrangement joins TRBV30 to TRBJ1-2; no clear D gene. Trimming took 1 base from V and 5 from J, leaving 8 bases between them. The CDR3 consists of 12 residues. Germline V lookup: CDR1 GTSNPN, CDR2 SVGIG (reference sequence). The DNA of the CDR3 is TGTGCCTGGAGTGGTCCGGGATATGGCTACACCTTC. Amino acids: CAWSGPGYGYTF.

The rearrangement links TRBV14 to TRBJ1-2; 7 bases align to TRBD1. The ends lost 0 bases at V and 4 bases at J; junction bases unmatched: 11. This CDR3 region has 17 residues. Germline CDR1 and CDR2: SGHDN and FVKESK. Here the CDR3 reads CASSQDRTDRPPYGYTF. The CDR3 DNA sequence: TGTGCCAGCAGCCAAGACAGAACGGACAGGCCCCCCTATGGCTACACCTTC.

The gene calls are TRBV10-2 and TRBJ1-4; 10 bases fit TRBD1. Germline V gives CDR1 WSHSY, CDR2 SAAADI. CDR3 length: 15 amino acids. Losses at the gene ends were 2 bases for V and 8 bases for J; bases not matched to a gene: 5. CDR3 region: CASSELRDRGEKLFF. CDR3 DNA sequence: TGCGCCAGCAGTGAGCTCCGGGACAGGGGAGAAAAACTGTTTTTT.

On this clone itself: This specimen includes other DNA sequences encoding the same CDR3. The chain employs TRBV20-1 and TRBJ2-7; TRBD1 is a possible D gene (6 bases). Germline V CDR1 and CDR2: DFQATT, SNEGSKA (reference sequence). V lost 5 bases and J 3 bases, leaving 8 bases between the germline ends. The CDR3 spans 11 residues. Written as DNA, the CDR3 is TGCAGTGCTCCCAGGGGCTACGAGCAGTACTTC. Translation gives CSAPRGYEQYF.

The chain employs TRBV14 and TRBJ1-2; the D gene is possibly TRBD1 (5 bases). This CDR3 spans 14 amino acids. Germline V gene sequence: CDR1 SGHDN, CDR2 FVKESK. Trimming cost V 1 base and J 2 bases, with 8 bases left between them. CDR3 sequence (DNA): TGTGCCAGCAGCCAAGGGACATCAAACTATGGCTACACCTTC. Protein sequence: CASSQGTSNYGYTF.

The CDR3 here is CASSEARYSGNTIYF. CDR3 nucleotide sequence: TGTGCCAGCAGTGAAGCTAGATACTCTGGAAACACCATATATTTT. The chain uses TRBV6-1 and TRBJ1-3; D unclear. Per germline, CDR1 MNHNS and CDR2 SASEGT. V was trimmed by 0 bases and J by 0 bases, leaving 6 bases between them. This CDR3 spans 15 amino acids.

This chain links TRBV27 with TRBJ2-7; D gene unclear. V shed 10 bases and J shed 3 bases, with 13 bases lying between them. Germline V lookup: CDR1 MNHEY, CDR2 SMNVEV (reference sequence). The CDR3 has 12 amino acids. The CDR3 sequence: CATRGGNYEQYF. The CDR3 nucleotides are TGTGCCACGCGCGGTGGTAACTACGAGCAGTACTTC.